This is a list of T cell receptor beta chains from one sample in a study of post-analysis software for immune sequencing data. A single record per CDR3 protein comes from TCRdb applying MiXCR to the PCR reads. The data show a few hundred thousand distinct CDR3 sequences, with over 35% seen just once and roughly 12% held by the top ten. Sequenced sample: blood. These receptor sequences come from a girl between 10 and 17 years old with multiple sclerosis. Both conserved end residues are trimmed from each CDR3. Each record gives: V gene, clone size, J gene, CDR3 protein. The size field is filled for only some rows; it gives once, few, many or a size class.

TRBV28,NA,TRBJ1-2,ASRPQPRYGYT
TRBV7-7,NA,TRBJ2-1,ASSSSVPEREGDNEQF
TRBV27,NA,TRBJ2-6,ASSSGGRSSGANVLT
TRBV28,NA,TRBJ1-5,ASWPQGHQPQH
TRBV24-1,NA,TRBJ2-6,ATSDLSGGAGANVLT
TRBV4-2,NA,TRBJ2-1,ASSQDVGTSGSNEQF
TRBV20-1,NA,TRBJ1-2,SASLWHGGYT
TRBV4-2,NA,TRBJ2-1,ASSQDEGAGYNEQF
TRBV6-6,few,TRBJ1-2,ASSYDREGRGYT
TRBV10-3,NA,TRBJ1-5,AISDVGGSNQPQH
TRBV27,NA,NA,ASSLSGLSETQY
TRBV29-1,few,TRBJ2-1,SVEGRTSSYNEQF
TRBV20-1,NA,TRBJ2-1,SARGGLALYNEQF
TRBV5-1,NA,TRBJ2-1,ASSLAGVIYNEQF
TRBV29-1,NA,TRBJ2-1,SVGSDMRLRREVNEQF
TRBV5-1,few,TRBJ2-5,ASSFEDSEETQY
TRBV10-3,NA,TRBJ1-1,AITLTGENTEAF
TRBV15,NA,TRBJ2-1,ATSRVGAGRNNEQF
TRBV20-1,NA,TRBJ2-1,SARYGLANNEQF
TRBV4-1,NA,TRBJ2-5,ASSQDSIGETQY
TRBV28,few,TRBJ1-1,ASEGKTEAF
TRBV15,NA,TRBJ2-5,ATSAVGGASKTQY
TRBV28,few,NA,ASPGTGGEQY
TRBV10-3,NA,TRBJ1-2,AISDEGRSDGYT
TRBV28,NA,TRBJ2-3,ASSASSGTGKFPQY
TRBV7-2,NA,TRBJ2-1,ASSLEIVKGVGEQF
TRBV6-2/TRBV6-3,NA,TRBJ2-2,ASIPSNTGELF
TRBV20-1,NA,TRBJ2-1,SAQRGLGYNEQF
TRBV9,NA,TRBJ2-1,ASSQTSGSPHEQF
TRBV20-1,few,TRBJ2-7,SARATGRTNLLTYEQY
TRBV3-1,few,TRBJ1-2,ASSPGNSGYT
TRBV4-1,few,TRBJ2-5,ASSQANRGETQY
TRBV10-3,NA,TRBJ2-2,AISESLAGVTGELF
TRBV27,NA,TRBJ2-1,ASSGWRGYNEQF
TRBV9,NA,NA,ASSNPGQGTYNEQY
TRBV7-2,NA,TRBJ1-4,ASSLSRDEKLF